A selection of T cell receptor beta chains follows, all from one sample in a study of shared clonotypes between healthy human individuals. TCRdb's copy holds only in-frame clones and misses some; the assay was immunoSEQ multiplex PCR. The sample has around 2,000,000 clones, 85% to 95% seen once; the top ten hold more than 0.1%. The sequenced material came from naive CD4+ T cells sorted from blood. The receptor source for this set is a man aged 18 to 29 in good health. CDR3s include the opening cysteine and the closing phenylalanine or tryptophan. The D gene is left open where the match is weak. Clone sizes are given selectively: once, few, many, or a class where the clone is expanded.

J	size	V	D	CDR3	DNA
TRBJ2-3	-	TRBV25-1	-	CASRPSGRKRTDTQYF	TGTGCCAGCAGGCCCAGTGGTCGGAAGCGCACAGATACGCAGTATTTT
TRBJ2-2	-	TRBV9	-	CASSLRTANTGELFF	TGTGCCAGCAGCCTAAGGACAGCTAACACCGGGGAGCTGTTTTTT
TRBJ2-1	-	TRBV6-5	-	CASSYRPGWSYNEQFF	TGTGCCAGCAGTTACAGGCCAGGGTGGTCCTACAATGAGCAGTTCTTC
TRBJ2-1	-	TRBV5-1	TRBD2	CASSSGLPTYNEQFF	TGCGCCAGCAGCTCGGGACTACCGACCTACAATGAGCAGTTCTTC
TRBJ2-3	-	TRBV18	-	CASSSWQGGTPSTDTQYF	TGTGCCAGCTCATCATGGCAGGGGGGGACCCCAAGCACAGATACGCAGTATTTT
TRBJ1-2	-	TRBV30	-	CAWSVIQGGGYTF	TGTGCCTGGAGTGTAATACAGGGTGGCGGCTACACCTTC
TRBJ1-2	-	TRBV5-1	TRBD1	CASSLEGASNYGYTF	TGCGCCAGCAGCTTGGAGGGGGCATCTAACTATGGCTACACCTTC
TRBJ2-7	-	TRBV2	-	CASHQGGKSYEQYF	TGTGCCAGCCACCAGGGGGGGAAGTCCTACGAGCAGTACTTC
TRBJ2-6	-	TRBV4-1	TRBD1	CASSQDGPGQVSVGANVLTF	TGCGCCAGCAGCCAAGATGGGCCGGGACAGGTTTCCGTCGGGGCCAACGTCCTGACTTTC
TRBJ2-3	-	TRBV5-6	-	CASREGLDTQYF	TGTGCCAGCAGGGAGGGACTGGATACGCAGTATTTT
TRBJ2-1	-	TRBV5-6	TRBD2	CASSSAGGRYNEQFF	TGTGCCAGCAGTTCAGCGGGGGGGCGCTACAATGAGCAGTTCTTC
TRBJ1-1	once	TRBV6-1	-	CASSRQFTEAFF	TGTGCCAGCAGCAGACAGTTCACTGAAGCTTTCTTT
TRBJ2-1	-	TRBV5-1	-	CASSPQTSVSYNEQFF	TGCGCCAGCAGCCCCCAGACTAGTGTGTCCTACAATGAGCAGTTCTTC
TRBJ2-3	once	TRBV10-2	TRBD1	CAISEGQGLPDTQYF	TGTGCCATCAGCGAAGGACAGGGACTTCCAGATACGCAGTATTTT
TRBJ2-7	-	TRBV12-5	TRBD2	CASGPKLAGLYEQYF	TGTGCTAGTGGGCCGAAACTAGCGGGCCTCTACGAGCAGTACTTC
TRBJ2-7	-	TRBV6-6	TRBD1	CASSGRDRGTYEQYF	TGTGCCAGCAGTGGCCGGGACAGGGGCACCTACGAGCAGTACTTC
TRBJ2-5	-	TRBV6-1	-	CASSPDMGETQYF	TGTGCCAGCAGTCCCGATATGGGGGAGACCCAGTACTTC
TRBJ1-6	-	TRBV6-6	-	CASRWFRDGDSPLHF	TGTGCCAGCAGATGGTTCCGGGACGGTGATTCACCCCTCCACTTT
TRBJ2-1	-	TRBV27	-	CASSTRNEQFF	TGTGCCAGCAGTACCCGCAATGAGCAGTTCTTC
TRBJ2-7	-	TRBV5-1	TRBD2	CASSLEASGAQYF	TGCGCCAGCAGCTTGGAGGCTAGCGGGGCGCAGTACTTC
TRBJ2-5	-	TRBV6-5	TRBD1	CASRYTGGPYETQYF	TGTGCCAGCAGATACACAGGGGGCCCCTACGAGACCCAGTACTTC
TRBJ1-4	-	TRBV4-1	-	CASSQEALEKLFF	TGCGCCAGCAGCCAGGAGGCTCTGGAAAAACTGTTTTTT
TRBJ1-1	-	TRBV6-5	-	CASTKTGGNTEAFF	TGTGCCAGCACCAAGACGGGGGGAAACACTGAAGCTTTCTTT
TRBJ1-2	-	TRBV11-2	-	CASSFPLTGYYGYTF	TGTGCCAGCAGCTTCCCACTGACAGGTTACTATGGCTACACCTTC
TRBJ2-2	-	TRBV30	-	CAWSVLPGAGAGELFF	TGTGCCTGGAGTGTTTTGCCCGGGGCAGGGGCCGGGGAGCTGTTTTTT
TRBJ2-5	-	TRBV5-1	-	CASSRSEGRKDQETQYF	TGCGCCAGCAGCCGTAGTGAGGGGCGGAAAGATCAAGAGACCCAGTACTTC
TRBJ2-2	-	TRBV2	TRBD2	CASREREYTGELFF	TGTGCCAGCAGGGAGCGGGAGTATACCGGGGAGCTGTTTTTT
TRBJ2-3	-	TRBV19	-	CASSMVGGTDTQYF	TGTGCCAGTAGTATGGTAGGAGGCACAGATACGCAGTATTTT
TRBJ1-3	-	TRBV5-4	-	CASSLGGEGSGNTIYF	TGTGCCAGCAGCTTAGGTGGTGAGGGATCTGGAAACACCATATATTTT
TRBJ2-1	-	TRBV10-3	TRBD2	CAISPAGLAGVYYNEQFF	TGTGCCATCAGCCCCGCGGGGCTAGCGGGAGTCTACTACAATGAGCAGTTCTTC
TRBJ2-3	-	TRBV5-1	-	CASSLEQFTDTQYF	TGCGCCAGCAGCTTGGAACAGTTCACAGATACGCAGTATTTT
TRBJ2-3	-	TRBV7-8	-	CASSLVAGIGTDTQYF	TGTGCCAGCAGCTTAGTTGCGGGGATTGGCACAGATACGCAGTATTTT